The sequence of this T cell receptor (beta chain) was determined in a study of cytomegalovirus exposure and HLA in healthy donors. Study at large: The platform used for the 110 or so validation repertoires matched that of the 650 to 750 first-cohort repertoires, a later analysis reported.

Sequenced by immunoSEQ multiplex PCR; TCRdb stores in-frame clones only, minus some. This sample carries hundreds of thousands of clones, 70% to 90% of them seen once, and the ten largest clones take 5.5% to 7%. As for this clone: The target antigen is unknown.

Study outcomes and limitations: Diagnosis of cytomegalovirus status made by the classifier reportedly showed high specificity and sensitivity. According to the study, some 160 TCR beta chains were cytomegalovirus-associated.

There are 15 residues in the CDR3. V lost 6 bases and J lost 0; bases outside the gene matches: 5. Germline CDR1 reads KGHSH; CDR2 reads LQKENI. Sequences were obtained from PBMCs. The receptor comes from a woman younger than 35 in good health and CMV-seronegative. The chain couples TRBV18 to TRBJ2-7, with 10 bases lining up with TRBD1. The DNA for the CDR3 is TGTGCCAGCTCTGGTAGGACAGGGGGCTCCTACGAGCAGTACTTC. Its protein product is CASSGRTGGSYEQYF.